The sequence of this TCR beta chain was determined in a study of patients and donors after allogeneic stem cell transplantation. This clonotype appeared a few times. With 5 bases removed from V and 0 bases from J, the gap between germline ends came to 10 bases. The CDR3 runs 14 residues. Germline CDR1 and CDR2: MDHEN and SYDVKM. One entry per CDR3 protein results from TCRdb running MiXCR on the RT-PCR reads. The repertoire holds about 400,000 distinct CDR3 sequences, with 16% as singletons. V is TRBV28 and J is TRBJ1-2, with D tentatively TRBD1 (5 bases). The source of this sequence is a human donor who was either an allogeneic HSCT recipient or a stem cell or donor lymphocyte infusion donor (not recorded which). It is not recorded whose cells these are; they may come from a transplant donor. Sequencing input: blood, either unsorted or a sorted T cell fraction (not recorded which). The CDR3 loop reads CASSRDGSNYGYTF. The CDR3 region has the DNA TGTGCCAGCAGTCGGGACGGATCTAACTATGGCTACACCTTC.